The 26 T cell receptor beta chains reported below all come from one sample, sequenced in a study of T cells in Graves' hyperthyroidism and ophthalmopathy. Amplification of TCR beta CDR3 regions was performed using RNA transcripts as template. RT-PCR in the first round (using the HTBI primer set) targeted the TCR CDR3. TCRdb used MiXCR to reprocess the multiplex PCR reads, holding one entry per CDR3 protein. The sample lists 450,000 to 550,000 distinct CDR3 sequences; about 24% were seen once. Sequences were obtained from blood. Receptors originate from a woman aged 25 to 45 with Graves' ophthalmopathy.

The chain couples TRBV7-9 to TRBJ1-1; 7 bases fit TRBD1. Germline loops: CDR1 SEHNR, CDR2 FQNEAQ (reference sequence). Losses at the gene ends were 6 bases for V and 8 bases for J; bases not matched to a gene: 6. The CDR3 has 12 amino acids. CDR3 DNA: TGTGCCAGCAGTCGACCGGGACAGGAAGCTTTCTTT. This sequence encodes CASSRPGQEAFF.

This clonotype was detected many times. V usage is TRBV20-1 and J usage is TRBJ2-7; D is unresolved. Per germline, CDR1 DFQATT and CDR2 SNEGSKA (reference sequence). The CDR3 contains 14 residues. Deletions cut 3 bases from V and 5 bases from J, with 17 bases between. CDR3 protein: CSASQPGHTHEQYF. CDR3 nucleotides: TGCAGTGCTAGTCAGCCTGGGCACACCCACGAGCAGTACTTC.

In its sample, this clonotype was seen many times. The genes are TRBV20-1 and TRBJ1-5, with TRBD1 as a possible D gene (5 bases). Trimming left V 1 base short and J 6 bases short, with 16 bases between. Germline lookup yields CDR1 DFQATT and CDR2 SNEGSKA (reference sequence). This CDR3 contains 15 residues. DNA for the CDR3: TGCAGTGCTAGAGGGGGGAACGATCGCAGTCAGCCCCAGCATTTT. It translates to CSARGGNDRSQPQHF.

This clonotype came up many times. As the CDR3 is not closed by the conserved phenylalanine or tryptophan, this likely results from a read error. The chain combines TRBV12-3 or TRBV12-4 with TRBJ1-2; D is uncertain. V was pared by 6 bases and J by 3 bases, with 11 bases between. CDR3 length equals 13 residues. The DNA of the CDR3 is TGTGCCAGCAGGCCGGGATCGTACTATGGCTACACCCTC. This encodes CASRPGSYYGYTL.

This clonotype was found a few times. The chain recombines TRBV11-2 with TRBJ1-3, with 7 positions matching TRBD1. This CDR3 spans 16 amino acids. CDR1 and CDR2 from the germline V gene are SGHAT and FQNNGV. Trimming at V came to 0 bases and at J to 0 bases, leaving 2 bases not matched to a gene. CDR3 sequence reads: CASSLEGQLSGNTIYF. CDR3 nucleotide sequence: TGTGCCAGCAGCTTAGAGGGACAGCTCTCTGGAAACACCATATATTTT.

The chain recombines TRBV11-2 with TRBJ2-7; 9 positions match TRBD1. The germline V gene encodes CDR1 SGHAT and CDR2 FQNNGV. The CDR3 is 15 residues long. V dropped 3 bases and J dropped 2; count of bases not matched to a gene: 5. In DNA form, the CDR3 reads TGTGCCAGCAGCTTCTCCAGGGACAGGGCCTACGAGCAGTACGTC. The encoded protein is CASSFSRDRAYEQYV.

This clonotype was found many times. The genes are TRBV9 and TRBJ2-5; 9 bases map to TRBD2. This CDR3 spans 14 amino acids. Trimming at V came to 0 bases and at J to 5 bases, leaving 2 bases not matched to a gene. Per the germline V gene, CDR1 is SGDLS and CDR2 is YYNGEE. The CDR3 DNA reads TGTGCCAGCAGCGTAGACGCGGGGGGGGAGACCCAGTACTTC. Translation: CASSVDAGGETQYF.

This clonotype was picked up many times. This sequence joins TRBV2 and TRBJ1-5; D unresolved. The V gene lost 7 bases and the J gene lost 6 bases, with 16 bases spanning the gap. Germline CDR1 and CDR2: SNHLY and FYNNEI. This CDR3 region has 14 residues. The CDR3: CASNSRVGGQPQHF. DNA of the CDR3: TGTGCCAGCAATTCTAGGGTTGGCGGTCAGCCCCAGCATTTT.

This clonotype has at least ten counts. This rearrangement joins TRBV6-5 to TRBJ1-1; D possibly corresponds to TRBD1 (6 bases). The germline gives CDR1 MNHEY, CDR2 SVGAGI. Trimming stripped 2 bases from V and 1 base from J, with 8 bases between. CDR3 size: 14 residues. The DNA of the CDR3 is TGTGCCAGCAGTTACACAGGGAGGAACACTGAAGCTTTCTTT. It specifies CASSYTGRNTEAFF.

As concerns this clonotype: A read error may explain this, as a much larger clone is one base away. This chain joins TRBV27 and TRBJ2-7, with a weak D call TRBD2 (5 bases). Germline V lookup: CDR1 MNHEY, CDR2 SMNVEV (reference sequence). With 4 bases removed from V and 2 bases from J, the gap between germline ends came to 9 bases. The CDR3 has 13 amino acids. The CDR3 region has the DNA TGTGCCAGCAGTTATGGGGAGACCTACGAGCAGTACGTC. Amino acid sequence: CASSYGETYEQYV.

This clonotype was counted at least ten times. The CDR3: CASRVPGQGSAYGYTF. In nucleotides, the CDR3 is TGTGCCAGCAGGGTCCCGGGACAGGGGTCCGCCTATGGCTACACCTTC. V gene TRBV2 combines with J gene TRBJ1-2; 10 nucleotides line up with TRBD1. This CDR3 has 16 amino acids. CDR1 is SNHLY, CDR2 FYNNEI, per germline. J was trimmed by 4 bases and V by 6 bases; bases with no gene match: 11.

V usage is TRBV6-1 and J usage is TRBJ2-7; 10 positions agree with TRBD1. With 7 bases clipped from V and 0 bases from J, the junction kept 6 bases outside the gene matches. The CDR3 runs 15 residues. From germline, CDR1 is MNHNS and CDR2 SASEGT. The CDR3 DNA sequence: TGTGCCAGCAAAGAGGGACAGGGGCCCTCCTACGAGCAGTACTTC. Protein: CASKEGQGPSYEQYF.

A few counts support this clonotype. V and J are TRBV18 and TRBJ1-1; no clear D. Germline CDR1 KGHSH, CDR2 LQKENI. V was clipped by 0 bases and J by 11 bases, with 10 bases between them. The CDR3 is 12 residues long. The CDR3 protein is CASSPPVPGAFF. CDR3 in DNA: TGTGCCAGCTCACCACCGGTTCCCGGGGCTTTCTTT.

This clonotype occurred many times. The chain joins TRBV20-1 to TRBJ1-5; maybe TRBD1 (5 bases). Germline assignment: CDR1 DFQATT and CDR2 SNEGSKA (reference sequence). This CDR3 is built from 14 residues. V dropped 5 bases and J dropped 0 bases, with 11 bases sitting between them. CDR3 DNA sequence: TGCAGTGCTCTACCCAGGGATAGCAATCAGCCCCAGCATTTT. It yields the protein CSALPRDSNQPQHF.

This clonotype was seen many times. The chain employs TRBV7-2 and TRBJ2-7; D perhaps matches TRBD2 (5 bases). V was shortened by 5 bases and J by 5 bases, with 16 bases between the two germline ends. The CDR3 consists of 14 residues. Germline assignment: CDR1 SGHTA and CDR2 FQGNSA. The CDR3 sequence is CASSPTGGPHEQYF. Written as DNA, the CDR3 is TGTGCCAGCAGCCCTACTGGAGGCCCCCACGAGCAGTACTTC.

This clonotype was recorded many times. The DNA of the CDR3 is TGTGCCAGCAGTTGGCGAGATTTGCAGACCCAGTACTTC. It yields the protein CASSWRDLQTQYF. The chain employs TRBV12-3 or TRBV12-4 and TRBJ2-5; D ambiguous. V lost 4 bases to trimming and J lost 6 bases, with 12 bases between them. This CDR3 is built from 13 residues.

This clonotype appeared many times. The V call is TRBV24-1, the J call TRBJ2-3; D is unresolved. V lost 1 base, J lost 6 bases, and 7 bases lay in between. Per germline, CDR1 KGHDR and CDR2 SFDVKD. CDR3 length: 13 amino acids. In DNA, the CDR3 is TGTGCCACCAGTGATTTCTACGTCGATACGCAGTATTTT. Residues: CATSDFYVDTQYF.

In its sample, this clonotype was seen a few times. This CDR3 reads CASSYSNWRYGYTF. CDR3 in DNA: TGTGCCAGCAGTTACTCGAACTGGAGATATGGCTACACCTTC. V usage is TRBV6-5 and J usage is TRBJ1-2; D gene uncertain. The CDR3 has 14 residues. CDR1 MNHEY and CDR2 SVGAGI come from the germline V gene. Deletions cut 0 bases from V and 5 bases from J, with 10 bases between.

This clonotype was counted between two and nine times. The CDR3 region is CASGGQGTESSYEQYF. The CDR3 DNA sequence: TGTGCCAGCGGTGGACAGGGGACCGAAAGCTCCTACGAGCAGTACTTC. V is TRBV6-1 and J is TRBJ2-7; TRBD1 aligns across 9 bases. The CDR3 is 16 amino acids. With 8 bases clipped from V and 0 bases from J, the junction kept 11 bases outside the gene matches. Germline V gene data show CDR1 as MNHNS and CDR2 as SASEGT.

This clonotype was picked up many times. The chain uses TRBV9 and TRBJ2-7; D might be TRBD2 (5 bases). The germline V and J ends were trimmed by 0 bases and 2 bases, with 9 bases remaining between them. The CDR3 loop spans 14 amino acids. The germline CDR1 and CDR2 sequences are SGDLS and YYNGEE. The CDR3: CASSVAPGTYEQYF. CDR3 in DNA: TGTGCCAGCAGCGTAGCACCGGGAACCTACGAGCAGTACTTC.

Many counts were recorded for this clonotype. The chain has TRBV7-9 and TRBJ1-2, with D possibly being TRBD1 (5 bases). The CDR3 runs 14 residues. Germline-derived CDR1 and CDR2 are SEHNR and FQNEAQ (reference sequence). Trimming took 8 bases from V and 4 from J, leaving 17 bases between them. CDR3 sequence: CASAAETGFYGYTF. CDR3 sequence (DNA): TGTGCCAGCGCTGCTGAAACAGGTTTCTATGGCTACACCTTC.

This clonotype was observed at least ten times. Written as DNA, the CDR3 is TGTGCCAGCAGTTTGGAGACAATGAACACTGAAGCTTTCTTT. It encodes CASSLETMNTEAFF. The rearrangement links TRBV12-3 or TRBV12-4 to TRBJ1-1; D remains ambiguous. The CDR3 has 14 residues. V was clipped by 3 bases and J by 0 bases, with 8 bases between them.

With respect to this clonotype: A much larger clone lies a single base off, so this may be a read error. The CDR3 ends on some other residue instead of the conserved phenylalanine or tryptophan, so this is likely a read error. V gene TRBV20-1 combines with J gene TRBJ2-7; D is undetermined. There are 11 residues in the CDR3. The V and J ends lost 3 bases and 6 bases respectively, with 9 bases between them. Looked up from germline, CDR1 is DFQATT and CDR2 is SNEGSKA (reference sequence). The CDR3 DNA reads as TGCAGTGCTAGCGACCGAAGCGAGCAGTACCTC. It translates to CSASDRSEQYL.

This chain links TRBV12-3 or TRBV12-4 with TRBJ1-5, with TRBD1 identical over 7 bases. The ends lost 6 bases at V and 3 bases at J; junction bases unmatched: 14. This CDR3 contains 17 residues. The CDR3 DNA reads as TGTGCCAGCAGCTGGACAGGTACTAACAACCTCAATCAGCCCCAGCATTTT. It translates to CASSWTGTNNLNQPQHF.

CDR3 sequence: CATSRVPATVDYGYTF. The CDR3, as DNA: TGTGCCACCAGCAGAGTCCCAGCTACTGTGGACTATGGCTACACCTTC. This sequence joins TRBV15 and TRBJ1-2; D is unclear. The germline CDR1 and CDR2 sequences are LNHNV and YYDKDF (reference sequence). CDR3 length: 16 amino acids. The V gene lost 1 base and the J gene lost 3 bases, with 15 bases spanning the gap.

This clonotype was seen many times. This chain links TRBV6-1 with TRBJ2-7; 11 bases are a match to TRBD1. Losses at the gene ends were 6 bases for V and 0 bases for J; bases not matched to a gene: 4. The CDR3 runs to 15 residues. Germline CDR1 is MNHNS and CDR2 is SASEGT. The CDR3 DNA is TGTGCCAGCAGGCCCGGGACAGGGGGCTCCTACGAGCAGTACTTC. Translating it yields CASRPGTGGSYEQYF.